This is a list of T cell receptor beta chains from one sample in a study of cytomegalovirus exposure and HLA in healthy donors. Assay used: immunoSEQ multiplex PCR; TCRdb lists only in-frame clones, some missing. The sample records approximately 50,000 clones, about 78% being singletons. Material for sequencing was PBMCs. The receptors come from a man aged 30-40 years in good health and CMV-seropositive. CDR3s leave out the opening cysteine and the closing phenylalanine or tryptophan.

cdr3_aa: ASSQRYRGNTEAF; j_call: TRBJ1-1; v_call: TRBV5-8
cdr3_aa: SSSIKLGQGYEQY; j_call: TRBJ2-7; v_call: TRBV7-9
cdr3_aa: ATSISGGTYEQY; j_call: TRBJ2-7; v_call: TRBV15
cdr3_aa: SVPGTGPYGYT; j_call: TRBJ1-2; v_call: TRBV29-1
cdr3_aa: AWSEGWTGAYGYT; j_call: TRBJ1-2; v_call: TRBV30
cdr3_aa: ASSRPGFRDNSPLH; j_call: TRBJ1-6; v_call: TRBV21-1
cdr3_aa: SSSLETAEAF; j_call: TRBJ1-1; v_call: TRBV7-9
cdr3_aa: ASEQDPNYNEQF; j_call: TRBJ2-1; v_call: TRBV6-1
cdr3_aa: ASSSRDRGNTGELF; j_call: TRBJ2-2; v_call: TRBV7-9
cdr3_aa: ATRERGMNTDTQY; j_call: TRBJ2-3; v_call: TRBV28
cdr3_aa: ASSPSGTGSHEQY; j_call: -; v_call: TRBV9
cdr3_aa: ASSAPGQKKYEQY; j_call: TRBJ2-7; v_call: TRBV28
cdr3_aa: ASSLAGAGELF; j_call: TRBJ2-2; v_call: TRBV11-2
cdr3_aa: ASKESFTDTQY; j_call: TRBJ2-3; v_call: TRBV2
cdr3_aa: ASSLRRGGYT; j_call: TRBJ1-2; v_call: TRBV28
cdr3_aa: ASSIVTGAYEQY; j_call: TRBJ2-7; v_call: TRBV19
cdr3_aa: ASSLGTAQETQY; j_call: TRBJ2-5; v_call: TRBV5-1
cdr3_aa: ASRPTGGLEQF; j_call: TRBJ2-1; v_call: TRBV4-1
cdr3_aa: ASIGTPYNEQF; j_call: TRBJ2-1; v_call: TRBV19
cdr3_aa: ASSERGQGPLSYGYT; j_call: TRBJ1-2; v_call: TRBV6-1
cdr3_aa: ASRRTGLNSPLH; j_call: TRBJ1-6; v_call: TRBV7-2
cdr3_aa: ASSLWAGGGEQY; j_call: TRBJ2-7; v_call: TRBV7-3
cdr3_aa: ASSWGQLSSGNTIY; j_call: TRBJ1-3; v_call: TRBV2
cdr3_aa: ASSLFSGGAYEQY; j_call: TRBJ2-7; v_call: TRBV5-1
cdr3_aa: ASSSTSAYEQY; j_call: TRBJ2-7; v_call: TRBV5-1
cdr3_aa: ASSSTLGVSSYEQY; j_call: -; v_call: TRBV2
cdr3_aa: ASSSTRAEKLF; j_call: TRBJ1-4; v_call: TRBV6-5
cdr3_aa: ASSVASAAEAF; j_call: TRBJ1-1; v_call: TRBV9
cdr3_aa: ASSLAVTGSPLH; j_call: TRBJ1-6; v_call: TRBV5-1
cdr3_aa: ASSLGQLGGVNTEAF; j_call: TRBJ1-1; v_call: TRBV5-1
cdr3_aa: ASRSVGGRGDIQY; j_call: TRBJ2-4; v_call: TRBV6-5
cdr3_aa: ASSLTGTGYNEQF; j_call: TRBJ2-1; v_call: TRBV7-3
cdr3_aa: ASSARGNYNSPLH; j_call: TRBJ1-6; v_call: TRBV9
cdr3_aa: ASSYLPGGKQPQH; j_call: TRBJ1-5; v_call: TRBV5-1
cdr3_aa: ASSDRTGGNTEAF; j_call: TRBJ1-1; v_call: TRBV7-8
cdr3_aa: SVVSGGDYEQY; j_call: TRBJ2-7; v_call: TRBV29-1
cdr3_aa: ATSRDFGLATNTQY; j_call: TRBJ2-3; v_call: TRBV15
cdr3_aa: ASSLGDSVSQPQH; j_call: TRBJ1-5; v_call: TRBV28
cdr3_aa: ASSGGGGASYNEQF; j_call: TRBJ2-1; v_call: TRBV11-2
cdr3_aa: ASSAFLSKGDRMNTEAF; j_call: TRBJ1-1; v_call: TRBV28
cdr3_aa: ASSITGARGKETQY; j_call: TRBJ2-5; v_call: TRBV5-4
cdr3_aa: ASSSHGLAGGKLF; j_call: TRBJ2-2; v_call: TRBV28
cdr3_aa: ASSVPGQGSGELF; j_call: TRBJ2-2; v_call: TRBV19
cdr3_aa: ASAGQGWGGTEAF; j_call: TRBJ1-1; v_call: TRBV27
cdr3_aa: ASSIDQDRGDEQF; j_call: TRBJ2-1; v_call: TRBV19
cdr3_aa: ASSPTGPSSPLH; j_call: TRBJ1-6; v_call: TRBV4-1
cdr3_aa: ASSPTSGGNNEQF; j_call: TRBJ2-1; v_call: TRBV9
cdr3_aa: ASSELFQGTTGELF; j_call: TRBJ2-2; v_call: TRBV2
cdr3_aa: SVVLLGTGDYGYT; j_call: TRBJ1-2; v_call: TRBV29-1
cdr3_aa: ASSLATGRSGNTIY; j_call: TRBJ1-3; v_call: TRBV5-4
cdr3_aa: ASSLAWRAKNIQY; j_call: TRBJ2-4; v_call: TRBV7-6
cdr3_aa: ASSPWTSGGADTQY; j_call: TRBJ2-3; v_call: TRBV7-8
cdr3_aa: ASFRQRSNKNIQY; j_call: TRBJ2-4; v_call: TRBV5-6
cdr3_aa: ASTSDRGSREQY; j_call: TRBJ2-7; v_call: TRBV5-6
cdr3_aa: AWSLGETDTQY; j_call: TRBJ2-3; v_call: TRBV30
cdr3_aa: ASSLTDTQY; j_call: TRBJ2-3; v_call: TRBV7-9
cdr3_aa: ASRVDQGAGYEQY; j_call: TRBJ2-7; v_call: TRBV6-5
cdr3_aa: ASSTGVGSEKLF; j_call: TRBJ1-4; v_call: TRBV9
cdr3_aa: ASSPPGTNEKLF; j_call: TRBJ1-4; v_call: TRBV6-5
cdr3_aa: SATVGVTQY; j_call: TRBJ2-5; v_call: TRBV20-1